This record covers a single TCR beta chain. In the original workflow: Estimated nucleated cell counts came from reference gene primer amplification. Some clones are missing from TCRdb's copy, which holds only in-frame ones; the method was immunoSEQ multiplex PCR. V and J calls and clone size are those listed in that table; D and trimming were worked out from the DNA. In the table there are fewer than 250,000 clones, 75% to 85% of which are singletons. The data were taken from a study of blood T cell repertoires in COVID-19. Study details: Sites in the United States, Italy and Spain provided acute and convalescent COVID-19 samples.

V gave up 4 bases and J gave up 4 bases, with 7 bases separating them. This CDR3 comprises 13 residues. Per the germline V gene, CDR1 is KGHDR and CDR2 is SFDVKD. This rearrangement joins TRBV24-1 to TRBJ1-5; D unclear. The sequencing sample was made of peripheral blood. The source of this sequence is a human donor in a cohort sampled during active COVID-19. Here the CDR3 reads CATSENRNQPQHF. CDR3 coding DNA: TGTGCCACCAGTGAGAACAGAAATCAGCCCCAGCATTTT.